This T cell receptor (beta chain) was observed in a study of T cells after yellow fever vaccination. A few counts support this clonotype. TCRdb reanalysed the 5' RACE reads using MiXCR and keeps one entry per CDR3 protein. Of about 340,000 distinct CDR3 sequences listed, around 12% are singletons. CDR3 length equals 14 residues. The germline gives CDR1 MNHNY, CDR2 SVGAGI (reference sequence). Trimming removed 8 bases at V and 4 bases at J, with 18 bases between. Sequences were derived from CD4+ T cells sorted from PBMCs, sampled 15 days after the yellow fever booster vaccination. This clonotype was obtained from a man aged 18 to 29 who received the YFV17D yellow fever vaccine. This chain links TRBV6-6 with TRBJ2-7; D might be TRBD2 (6 bases). As DNA, the CDR3 is TGTGCCAGCGCAGTCGGAGGGGCTCAGTACGAGCAGTACGTC. Translation: CASAVGGAQYEQYV.